This TCR beta chain was obtained from a study of blood T cell repertoires in COVID-19 (dated by TCRdb to 2019 to 2021). Broadly, across the study: Samples covering the acute and convalescent phases of COVID-19 were provided by collaborators in the United States, Italy and Spain. Where available, HLA class I and class II types were obtained from metadata supplied by the sample provider rather than from assay-based typing. Sample metadata almost always included a de-identified subject ID, COVID-19 status, age in years and sex. A freely available public database, intended as a resource for researchers studying the immune response to SARS-CoV-2, is where the repertoires were released. Samples were obtained from the ongoing ImmuneRACE study (first 160 participants) and from 1,000 to 1,500 subjects provided by 6 global collaborators. The prospective study material was composed of cDNA or gDNA derived from T cells, B-cell-depleted T cells, or PBMCs. Subjects who had been exposed to COVID-19, were actively infected with it, or had recovered from it provided the deeply sampled blood TCRbeta repertoires that made up the dataset.

The immunoSEQ Assay, a bias-controlled multiplex PCR, was used to amplify TCRbeta CDR3 regions from genomic DNA. As for how the authors treated the data: The number of nucleated cells in each sample was estimated by amplification of reference gene primers within the assay. Sequence reads were collapsed and filtered to measure the absolute abundance of every unique TCRbeta CDR3 rearrangement. Productive Simpson clonality was computed per sample as the square root of Simpson's diversity index over productive rearrangements. TCRdb mirrors the immuneACCESS table, restricted to in-frame sequences. Some clones are absent from its copies; in checked studies, under half trace to an unresolved V gene, and the reason for the others is unknown. Clonal size and the V and J genes are those of that table, whereas D and trimming came from the DNA. The sample table records approximately 150,000 clones; 81% of these occur just once. Around 6% of the sample is in the top ten clones.

Participants in the prospective study were enrolled through a virtual design, were aged 18 to 89 years, and lived in 20 to 30 United States geographic areas. In the prospective study, cohorts were assigned on the basis of participant-reported clinical history obtained from a screening survey and a study questionnaire. In the prospective study, whole blood, serum and a nasopharyngeal or oropharyngeal swab were collected from each participant by mobile phlebotomists. Prospective study participants could optionally give additional blood draws and questionnaires over an approximately 2-month period. Prospective study blood samples were shipped either frozen or at room temperature before DNA extraction. The CDR3 runs 16 amino acids, cysteine and phenylalanine included. Only the CDR3 portion is preserved as DNA: 48 bases, with reading frame beginning at the first base. The germline V gene sets CDR1 to SGHDN and CDR2 to FVKESK. V ends up 0 bases short and J 7 bases short, with an unmatched junction base count of 6.

To note about this clone: Its antigen remains undetermined. No base quality information exists; no much larger clone differs at one position.

Broad study findings and their caveats: The quantity of clinical and demographic metadata differed by source and by participant and was supplied without curation.

The rearrangement combines TRBV14 with TRBJ2-1; 10 junctional bases match TRBD2. The TCR was taken from a woman aged 40 to 50 with acute COVID-19. The source material was PBMCs or T cells enriched from blood (not recorded which). The bases read TGTGCCAGCAGCCAAGACGGACCGACTAGCGGGAATGAGCAGTTCTTC. Its protein product is CASSQDGPTSGNEQFF. Beyond the CDR3, the reference TRBV14 and TRBJ2-1 genes provide the residues; the full variable domain reads: EAGVTQFPSHSVIEKGQTVTLRCDPISGHDNLYWYRRVMGKEIKFLLHFVKESKQDESGMPNNRFLAERTGGTYSTLKVQPAELEDSGVYFCASSQDGPTSGNEQFFGPGTRLTVL.